This TCR beta chain was sequenced in a study of control samples from healthy donors and cancer patients. Method: immunoSEQ multiplex PCR; TCRdb's copy keeps in-frame clones and lacks some. The profile covers some 120,000 clones, with 85% to 95% appearing a single time and 8.6% taken by the ten largest. Losses at the gene ends were 5 bases for V and 4 bases for J; bases not matched to a gene: 5. Per the germline V gene, CDR1 is SGHTA and CDR2 is FQGTGA. CDR3 length equals 15 residues. The specimen was blood. This chain connects TRBV7-3 to TRBJ2-1; 10 bases match TRBD2. The TCR sequence derives from a man aged 18 to 29 in good health. In DNA, the CDR3 is TGTGCCAGCAGCGTCACTAGCGGGGCTTACAATGAGCAGTTCTTC. Amino acids: CASSVTSGAYNEQFF.